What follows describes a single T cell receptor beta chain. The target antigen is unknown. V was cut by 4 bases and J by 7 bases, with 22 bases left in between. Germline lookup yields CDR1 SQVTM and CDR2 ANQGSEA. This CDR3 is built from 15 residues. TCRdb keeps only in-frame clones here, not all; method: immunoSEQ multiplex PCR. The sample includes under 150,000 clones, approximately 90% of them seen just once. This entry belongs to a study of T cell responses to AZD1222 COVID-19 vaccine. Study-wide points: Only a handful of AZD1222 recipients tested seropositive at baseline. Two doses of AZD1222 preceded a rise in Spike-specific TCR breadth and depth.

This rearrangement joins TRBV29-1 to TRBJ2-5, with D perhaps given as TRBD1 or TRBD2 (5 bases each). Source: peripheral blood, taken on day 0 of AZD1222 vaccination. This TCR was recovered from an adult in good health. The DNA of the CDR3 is TGCAGCGTTGTAGGGCCCACCGGGGCGGATCGGACCCAGTACTTC. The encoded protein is CSVVGPTGADRTQYF.